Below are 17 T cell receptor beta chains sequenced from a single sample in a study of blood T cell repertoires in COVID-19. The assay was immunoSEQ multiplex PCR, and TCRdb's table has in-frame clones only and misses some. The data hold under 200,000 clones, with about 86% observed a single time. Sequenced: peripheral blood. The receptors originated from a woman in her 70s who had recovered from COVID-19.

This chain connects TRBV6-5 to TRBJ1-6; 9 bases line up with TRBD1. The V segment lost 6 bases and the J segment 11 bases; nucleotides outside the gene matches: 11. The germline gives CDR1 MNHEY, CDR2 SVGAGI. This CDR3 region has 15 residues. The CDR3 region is CASRRTGGRRTPLHF. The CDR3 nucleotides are TGTGCCAGCAGACGAACAGGGGGCCGTAGAACACCCCTCCACTTT.

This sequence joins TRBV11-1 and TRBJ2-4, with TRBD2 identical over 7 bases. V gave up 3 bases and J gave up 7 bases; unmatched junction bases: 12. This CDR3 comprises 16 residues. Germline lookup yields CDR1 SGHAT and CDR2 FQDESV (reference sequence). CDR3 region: CASSFHGTPGGNIQYF. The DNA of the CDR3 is TGTGCCAGCAGCTTCCACGGGACTCCGGGGGGTAACATTCAGTACTTC. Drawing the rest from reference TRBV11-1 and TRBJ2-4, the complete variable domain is EAEVAQSPRYKITEKSQAVAFWCDPISGHATLYWYRQILGQGPELLVQFQDESVVDDSQLPKDRFSAERLKGVDSTLKIQPAELGDSAMYLCASSFHGTPGGNIQYFGAGTRLSVL.

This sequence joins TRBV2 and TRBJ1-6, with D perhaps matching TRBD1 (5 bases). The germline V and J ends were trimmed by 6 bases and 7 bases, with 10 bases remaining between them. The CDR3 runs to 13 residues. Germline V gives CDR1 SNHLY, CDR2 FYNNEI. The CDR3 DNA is TGTGCCAGCAGGGCAGGGATAAATTCACCCCTCCACTTT. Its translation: CASRAGINSPLHF.

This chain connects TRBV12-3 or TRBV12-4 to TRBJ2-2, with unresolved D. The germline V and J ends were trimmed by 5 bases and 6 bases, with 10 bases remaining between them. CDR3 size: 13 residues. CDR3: CASSQKRSGELFF. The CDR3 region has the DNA TGTGCCAGCAGTCAAAAACGGTCCGGGGAGCTGTTTTTT.

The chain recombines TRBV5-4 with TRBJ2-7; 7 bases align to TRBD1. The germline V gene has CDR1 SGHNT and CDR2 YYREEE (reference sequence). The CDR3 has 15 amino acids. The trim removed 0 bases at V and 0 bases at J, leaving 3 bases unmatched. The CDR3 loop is CASSLEWDSSYEQYF. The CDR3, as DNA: TGTGCCAGCAGCTTGGAGTGGGACAGCTCCTACGAGCAGTACTTC.

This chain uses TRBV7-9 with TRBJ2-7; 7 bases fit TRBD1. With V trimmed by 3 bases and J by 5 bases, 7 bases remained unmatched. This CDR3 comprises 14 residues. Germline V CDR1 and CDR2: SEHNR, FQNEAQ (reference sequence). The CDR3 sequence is CASSLLQGDDEQYF. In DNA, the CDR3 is TGTGCCAGCAGCTTGTTGCAGGGGGACGACGAGCAGTACTTC.

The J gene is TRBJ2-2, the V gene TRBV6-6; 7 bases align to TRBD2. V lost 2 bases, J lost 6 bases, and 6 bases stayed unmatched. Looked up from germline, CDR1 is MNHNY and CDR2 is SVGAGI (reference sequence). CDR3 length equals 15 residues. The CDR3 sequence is CASSYGGRAAGELFF. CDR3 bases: TGTGCCAGCAGTTACGGGGGGAGGGCGGCCGGGGAGCTGTTTTTT.

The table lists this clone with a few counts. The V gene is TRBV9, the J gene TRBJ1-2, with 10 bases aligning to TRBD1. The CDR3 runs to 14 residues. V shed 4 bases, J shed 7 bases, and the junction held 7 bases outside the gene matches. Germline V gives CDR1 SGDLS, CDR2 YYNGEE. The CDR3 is CASSPSTGGGGYTF. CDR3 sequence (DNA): TGTGCCAGCAGCCCCTCGACAGGGGGCGGTGGCTACACCTTC.

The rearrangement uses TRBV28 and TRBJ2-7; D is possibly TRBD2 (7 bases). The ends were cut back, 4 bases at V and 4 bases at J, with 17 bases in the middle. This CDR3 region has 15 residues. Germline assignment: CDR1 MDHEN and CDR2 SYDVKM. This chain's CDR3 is CASSSPGGRGYEQYF. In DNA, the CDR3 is TGTGCCAGCAGTTCGCCCGGGGGGCGCGGGTACGAGCAGTACTTC.

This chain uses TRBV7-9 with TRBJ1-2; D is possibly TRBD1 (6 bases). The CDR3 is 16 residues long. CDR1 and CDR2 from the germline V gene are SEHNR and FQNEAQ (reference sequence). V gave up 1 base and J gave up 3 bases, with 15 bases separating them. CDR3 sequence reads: CASSLGTWGGHYGYTF. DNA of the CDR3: TGTGCCAGCAGCTTAGGAACCTGGGGGGGGCACTATGGCTACACCTTC.

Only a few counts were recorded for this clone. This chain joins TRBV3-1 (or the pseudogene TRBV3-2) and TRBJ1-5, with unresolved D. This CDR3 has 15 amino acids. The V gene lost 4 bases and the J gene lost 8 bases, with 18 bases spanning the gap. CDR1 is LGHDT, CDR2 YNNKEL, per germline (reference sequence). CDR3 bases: TGTGCCAGCAGCCCCCGTGGGCGGCCCGGGGAGCCCCAGCATTTT. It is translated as CASSPRGRPGEPQHF.

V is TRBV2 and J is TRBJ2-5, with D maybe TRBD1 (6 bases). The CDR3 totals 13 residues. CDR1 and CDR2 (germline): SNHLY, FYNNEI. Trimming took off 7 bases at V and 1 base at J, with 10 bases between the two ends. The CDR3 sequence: CASTMDSQETQYF. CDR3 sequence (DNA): TGTGCCAGCACCATGGACAGCCAAGAGACCCAGTACTTC.

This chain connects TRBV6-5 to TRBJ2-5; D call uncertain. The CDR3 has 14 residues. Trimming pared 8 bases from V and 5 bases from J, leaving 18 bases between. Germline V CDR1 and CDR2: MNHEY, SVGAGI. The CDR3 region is CASPIGPFGETQYF. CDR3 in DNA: TGTGCCAGCCCGATCGGCCCCTTCGGGGAGACCCAGTACTTC.

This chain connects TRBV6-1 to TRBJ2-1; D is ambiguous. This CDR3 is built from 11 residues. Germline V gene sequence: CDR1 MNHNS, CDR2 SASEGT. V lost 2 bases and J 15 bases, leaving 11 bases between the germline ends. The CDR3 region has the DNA TGTGCCAGCAGTGAATCCCCTTCTAGGTTCTTC. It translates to CASSESPSRFF.

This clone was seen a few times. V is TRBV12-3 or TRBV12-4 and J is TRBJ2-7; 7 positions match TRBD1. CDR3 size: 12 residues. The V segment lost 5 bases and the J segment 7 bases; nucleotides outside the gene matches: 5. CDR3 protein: CASSPTRGEQYF. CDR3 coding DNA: TGTGCCAGCAGTCCCACCAGGGGGGAGCAGTACTTC.

CDR3 protein: CASSLSQGRYGYTF. In DNA form, the CDR3 reads TGTGCCAGCAGCTTATCTCAGGGGCGGTATGGCTACACCTTC. The chain has TRBV13 and TRBJ1-2, with TRBD1 as a possible D gene (6 bases). CDR3 length: 14 residues. The germline gives CDR1 PRHDT, CDR2 FYEKMQ (reference sequence). Trimming took off 2 bases at V and 5 bases at J, with 12 bases between the two ends.

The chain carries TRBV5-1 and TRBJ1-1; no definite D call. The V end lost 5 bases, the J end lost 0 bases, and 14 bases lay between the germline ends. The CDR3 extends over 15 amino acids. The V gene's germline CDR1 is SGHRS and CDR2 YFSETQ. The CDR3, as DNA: TGCGCCAGCAGGGGGAGGGATGGAATGAACACTGAAGCTTTCTTT. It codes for CASRGRDGMNTEAFF.